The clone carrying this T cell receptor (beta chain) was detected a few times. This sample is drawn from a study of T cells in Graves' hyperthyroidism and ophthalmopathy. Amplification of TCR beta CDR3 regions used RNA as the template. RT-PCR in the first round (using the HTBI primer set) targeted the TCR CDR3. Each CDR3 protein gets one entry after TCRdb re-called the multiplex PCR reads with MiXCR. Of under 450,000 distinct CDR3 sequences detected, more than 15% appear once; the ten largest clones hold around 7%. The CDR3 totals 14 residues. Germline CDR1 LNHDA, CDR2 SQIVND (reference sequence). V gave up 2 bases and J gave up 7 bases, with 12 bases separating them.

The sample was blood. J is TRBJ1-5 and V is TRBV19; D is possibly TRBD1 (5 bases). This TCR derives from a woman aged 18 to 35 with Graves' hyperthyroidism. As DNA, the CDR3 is TGTGCCAGTAGTATATTGGGGGGGACCCAGCCCCAGCATTTT. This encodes CASSILGGTQPQHF.